These 23 T cell receptor beta chains were all obtained from the same sample, sequenced in a study of T cell responses to AZD1222 COVID-19 vaccine. Profiling relied on immunoSEQ multiplex PCR, and the TCRdb table lists in-frame clones only, not all of them. The profile shows some 91,000 clones, approximately 92% of them singletons. This specimen was peripheral blood, taken on day 0 of AZD1222 vaccination. The receptors shown here come from an adult in good health.

As to this clone: Other DNA sequences from this sample encode an identical CDR3 as well. V usage is TRBV5-1 and J usage is TRBJ1-4; 10 positions match TRBD1. CDR1 and CDR2 from the germline V gene are SGHRS and YFSETQ. Trimming cost V 3 bases and J 7 bases; bases outside gene matches: 3. The CDR3 sequence is 14 residues long. CDR3 in amino acids: CASSSGQGGEKLFF. Here the CDR3 DNA reads TGCGCCAGCAGCTCCGGACAGGGGGGTGAAAAACTGTTTTTT.

This sequence joins TRBV30 and TRBJ1-2; the D is unclear. The CDR3 totals 11 residues. With 4 bases removed from V and 4 bases from J, the gap between germline ends came to 7 bases. Looked up from germline, CDR1 is GTSNPN and CDR2 is SVGIG (reference sequence). CDR3 sequence: CAWTETYGYTF. The CDR3 DNA is TGTGCCTGGACAGAGACCTATGGCTACACCTTC.

This clone was seen a single time. This chain joins TRBV6-5 and TRBJ2-1; 7 bases are a match to TRBD1. Trimming at V came to 2 bases and at J to 7 bases, leaving 8 bases not matched to a gene. The CDR3 length is 15 residues. Germline V gene sequence: CDR1 MNHEY, CDR2 SVGAGI. CDR3 in amino acids: CASSYTGARGNEQFF. CDR3 nucleotides: TGTGCCAGCAGTTACACAGGGGCAAGGGGGAATGAGCAGTTCTTC.

V gene TRBV3-1 (or the pseudogene TRBV3-2) combines with J gene TRBJ1-3; a possible D gene is TRBD1 (5 bases). This CDR3 has 14 amino acids. CDR1 is LGHDT, CDR2 YNNKEL, per germline (reference sequence). Trimming pared 2 bases from V and 1 base from J, leaving 6 bases between. This CDR3 reads CASSQRGSGNTIYF. The CDR3 DNA is TGTGCCAGCAGCCAAAGGGGTTCTGGAAACACCATATATTTT.

The J gene is TRBJ1-5, the V gene TRBV7-6, with D unclear. In germline, CDR1 is SGHVS, CDR2 FNYEAQ. The V end lost 1 base, the J end lost 7 bases, and 8 bases lay between the germline ends. CDR3 size: 13 residues. The CDR3 DNA reads as TGTGCCAGCAGCTTAGGGTCGAAGCAGCCCCAGCATTTT. Encoded protein: CASSLGSKQPQHF.

V is TRBV7-2 and J is TRBJ1-5; the D gene is possibly TRBD1 (6 bases). The V end lost 7 bases, the J end lost 6 bases, and 13 bases lay between the germline ends. Looked up from germline, CDR1 is SGHTA and CDR2 is FQGNSA. The CDR3 contains 13 residues. CDR3 sequence: CASNYRVSQPQHF. The CDR3 nucleotides are TGTGCCAGCAACTACAGGGTGAGTCAGCCCCAGCATTTT.

CDR3 region: CASSSPAGGVMNEQFF. CDR3 nucleotides: TGCGCCAGCAGCTCCCCCGCGGGAGGGGTAATGAATGAGCAGTTCTTC. This chain links TRBV5-1 with TRBJ2-1; TRBD2 matches 9 bases. The CDR3 runs 16 residues. Germline CDR1 reads SGHRS; CDR2 reads YFSETQ. Germline trimming cut 3 bases from V and 7 bases from J; bases unmatched to any gene: 11.

This clone was seen just once. This sequence joins TRBV7-9 and TRBJ1-2; weak D call: TRBD1 (5 bases). V lost 5 bases and J lost 8, with 12 bases in between. This CDR3 is 12 amino acids long. CDR1 is SEHNR and CDR2 is FQNEAQ in the germline V gene (reference sequence). The CDR3 DNA sequence: TGTGCCAGCAGCGTTCACGGGGACGGCTACACCTTC. Translated, it gives CASSVHGDGYTF.

The chain is built from TRBV11-2 and TRBJ1-2; D remains ambiguous. Trimming took off 5 bases at V and 0 bases at J, with 13 bases between the two ends. The CDR3 has 15 residues. Germline V CDR1 and CDR2: SGHAT, FQNNGV. CDR3 sequence (DNA): TGTGCCAGCAGCGGCCGAAGGCACCCTAACTATGGCTACACCTTC. Its translation: CASSGRRHPNYGYTF.

The chain is built from TRBV6-5 and TRBJ1-6; no definite D call. Trimming shortened V by 0 bases and J by 0 bases, and 6 bases separated the two germline ends. Germline loops: CDR1 MNHEY, CDR2 SVGAGI. CDR3 size: 16 residues. The CDR3 coding sequence is TGTGCCAGCAGTTACTCGACGTTCTCCTATAATTCACCCCTCCACTTT. Translation gives CASSYSTFSYNSPLHF.

The V gene is TRBV7-9, the J gene TRBJ1-2, with 7 bases fitting TRBD1. CDR3 size: 13 residues. Germline lookup yields CDR1 SEHNR and CDR2 FQNEAQ (reference sequence). The V and J ends lost 1 base and 6 bases, in that order; junction bases with no gene match: 2. The CDR3 loop is CASSLETGNGYTF. The CDR3 DNA is TGTGCCAGCAGCTTAGAGACAGGGAATGGCTACACCTTC.

This chain links TRBV7-6 with TRBJ1-4, with D perhaps matching TRBD1 (6 bases). The CDR3 sequence is 16 residues long. Trimming removed 6 bases from V and 0 bases from J, with 14 bases in between. CDR1 is SGHVS, CDR2 FNYEAQ, per germline. CDR3 sequence: CASSPRGGPTNEKLFF. The CDR3 nucleotides are TGTGCCAGCAGTCCGAGGGGGGGGCCAACTAATGAAAAACTGTTTTTT.

The table lists this clone with a count of one. The chain recombines TRBV5-6 with TRBJ1-2; 7 bases map to TRBD1. CDR1 SGHDT and CDR2 YYEEEE come from the germline V gene. V lost 3 bases to trimming and J lost 8 bases; unmatched junction nucleotides: 13. This CDR3 comprises 15 residues. CDR3 coding DNA: TGTGCCAGCAGCTCGGGACAGCTCCAACTAGGCGGCTACACCTTC. Residues: CASSSGQLQLGGYTF. The full variable domain, completed using reference TRBV5-6 and TRBJ1-2, is DAGVTQSPTHLIKTRGQQVTLRCSPKSGHDTVSWYQQALGQGPQFIFQYYEEEERQRGNFPDRFSGHQFPNYSSELNVNALLLGDSALYLCASSSGQLQLGGYTFGSGTRLTVV.

The chain is built from TRBV5-1 and TRBJ1-1; TRBD1 agrees at 7 bases. Germline CDR1 reads SGHRS; CDR2 reads YFSETQ. J was trimmed by 11 bases and V by 0 bases; bases with no gene match: 13. This CDR3 comprises 15 residues. The CDR3 here is CASSLVGDRFQTAFF. CDR3 sequence (DNA): TGCGCCAGCAGCTTGGTTGGGGACAGATTTCAAACGGCTTTCTTT.

The gene calls are TRBV27 and TRBJ1-1, with D unclear. Between the trimmed V and J ends, which lost 2 bases and 0 bases, there was a span of 7 bases. CDR1 MNHEY and CDR2 SMNVEV come from the germline V gene (reference sequence). CDR3 length: 14 residues. Here the CDR3 DNA reads TGTGCCAGCAGTTTAGGACGGCTGAACACTGAAGCTTTCTTT. This encodes CASSLGRLNTEAFF.

J is TRBJ1-5 and V is TRBV19; 8 nucleotides align to TRBD1. CDR3 size: 15 residues. CDR1 LNHDA and CDR2 SQIVND come from the germline V gene (reference sequence). The junction had 6 bases not matched to a gene; V was cut back by 6 bases and J by 2 bases. CDR3 coding DNA: TGTGCCAGTAGATCGGACAGGGTGGGCAATCAGCCCCAGCATTTT. Protein sequence: CASRSDRVGNQPQHF.

The chain combines TRBV27 with TRBJ1-5, with D hard to call. CDR1 and CDR2 (germline): MNHEY, SMNVEV (reference sequence). The CDR3 is 14 residues long. Trimming stripped 6 bases from V and 3 bases from J, with 12 bases between. The CDR3 sequence: CASSPTRVNQPQHF. The DNA of the CDR3 is TGTGCCAGCAGCCCCACAAGGGTCAATCAGCCCCAGCATTTT.

The chain recombines TRBV27 with TRBJ1-5; tentatively, D is TRBD1 (5 bases). CDR3 length: 16 residues. Per germline, CDR1 MNHEY and CDR2 SMNVEV (reference sequence). V was cut by 1 base and J by 0 bases, with 10 bases left in between. Here the CDR3 DNA reads TGTGCCAGCAGTTTATTCGGGACGGATAGCAATCAGCCCCAGCATTTT. Residues: CASSLFGTDSNQPQHF.

This chain connects TRBV3-1 (or the pseudogene TRBV3-2) to TRBJ2-7, with TRBD1 matching over 9 bases. CDR1 and CDR2 (germline): LGHDT, YNNKEL (reference sequence). After removal of 1 base from V and 5 bases from J, the junction contained 6 bases not matched to a gene. The length of the CDR3 is 15 residues. CDR3 protein: CASSQGDRATHEQYF. The CDR3 DNA is TGTGCCAGCAGCCAAGGGGACAGGGCGACCCACGAGCAGTACTTC.

This chain uses TRBV7-9 with TRBJ1-2, with D possibly TRBD1 on 6 matching bases. The germline gives CDR1 SEHNR, CDR2 FQNEAQ (reference sequence). Trimming stripped 5 bases from V and 2 bases from J, with 15 bases between. The CDR3 runs 15 residues. The DNA of the CDR3 is TGTGCCAGCAGCGGAACAGGGACTTTAAACTATGGCTACACCTTC. This sequence encodes CASSGTGTLNYGYTF.

CDR3 loop: CASKSGKGDYFEAFF. CDR3 sequence (DNA): TGTGCCAGCAAATCAGGGAAGGGGGACTACTTTGAAGCTTTCTTT. This sequence joins TRBV2 and TRBJ1-1, with D perhaps matching TRBD1 (6 bases). The CDR3 length is 15 residues. CDR1 is SNHLY and CDR2 is FYNNEI in the germline V gene. Trimming took off 7 bases at V and 7 bases at J, with 22 bases between the two ends.

The CDR3 spells CASSPRGSMNTEAFF. The CDR3 DNA sequence: TGTGCCAGCAGTCCCCGAGGCTCCATGAACACTGAAGCTTTCTTT. This chain uses TRBV27 with TRBJ1-1; no clear D gene. The V end was cut by 5 bases, the J end by 0 bases, with 13 bases between. Germline values: CDR1 MNHEY, CDR2 SMNVEV (reference sequence). This CDR3 comprises 15 residues.

The rearrangement links TRBV4-3 to TRBJ1-4; 9 nucleotides line up with TRBD1. V lost 0 bases to trimming and J lost 8 bases; unmatched junction nucleotides: 4. CDR3 length: 15 residues. Germline CDR1 reads LGHNA; CDR2 reads YSLEER. The CDR3 region is CASSQDGTGLEKLFF. DNA of the CDR3: TGCGCCAGCAGCCAAGATGGGACAGGGTTGGAAAAACTGTTTTTT.